This T cell receptor (beta chain) was identified in a study of Ad26.COV2.S vaccination and SARS-CoV-2 variants. Across the whole study: Donor was one of the participants in the Ad26.COV2.S arm of the COV1001 trial.

Method: immunoSEQ multiplex PCR; TCRdb's copy keeps in-frame clones and lacks some. Of 360,000 or so clones listed, roughly 90% are singletons. Treatment noted: 15 to 20 received Ad26.COV2.S at low or high dose, single or two shots; roughly five received placebo; per-sample allocation not given. It was on day 63 after the first vaccine or placebo injection that samples were taken. V was cut by 0 bases and J by 3 bases, with 5 bases left in between. CDR1 and CDR2 from the germline V gene are ENHRY and SYGVKD. This CDR3 has 13 residues. As regards this clone: Its target is unknown.

Study-wide results and caveats: Comparable non-spike TCR breadth was observed in vaccine and placebo recipients.

The clonotype was recovered from a person aged 18-65 years who received the Ad26.COV2.S COVID-19 vaccine or a placebo. The V and J genes are TRBV10-3 and TRBJ1-2; D remains unclear. The sample here was peripheral blood, taken in a trial of Ad26.COV2.S vaccine versus placebo. The CDR3, as DNA: TGTGCCATCAGTGAGTCAGCGTACTATGGCTACACCTTC. It translates to CAISESAYYGYTF.